These T cell receptor beta chains were read from a single sample in a study of CD4 and CD8 cells across lung adenocarcinoma regions. TCRdb re-analysed the PCR reads in MiXCR, keeping a single row per CDR3 protein. The repertoire holds about 16,000 distinct CDR3 sequences, with 51% as singletons. The sample was CD8+ T cells from the center of a lung tumor. The receptors were gathered from a female donor with lung adenocarcinoma. The CD4 and CD8 labels of this study may be unreliable. Both conserved end residues are part of each CDR3. A D gene is named only where the DNA matches it firmly. Rows give clone size only sometimes, using once, few, many, or a class for an expanded clone.

abundance: NA
j_gene: TRBJ2-4
d_gene: NA
v_gene: TRBV12-5
CDR3nt: TGTGCTAGTGGTTTGGTAAAAAACATTCAGTACTTC
CDR3aa: CASGLVKNIQYF

abundance: NA
j_gene: TRBJ2-4
d_gene: NA
v_gene: TRBV14
CDR3nt: TGTGGCGGCAGGGGGGTGGGAGCCAAAAACACGCAGTACTTC
CDR3aa: CGGRGVGAKNTQYF

abundance: NA
j_gene: TRBJ1-1
d_gene: NA
v_gene: TRBV6-4
CDR3nt: TGTGCCAGCAGCCTACAGGAGAACACTGAAGCTTTCTTT
CDR3aa: CASSLQENTEAFF

abundance: few
j_gene: TRBJ2-7
d_gene: TRBD2
v_gene: TRBV10-2
CDR3nt: TGCGCCAGCAGTATTAGCGGGAGGAACTACGAGCAGTACTTC
CDR3aa: CASSISGRNYEQYF

abundance: NA
j_gene: TRBJ2-3
d_gene: TRBD2
v_gene: TRBV27
CDR3nt: TGTGCCAGCAGTTTAGGGAGGGCCCCCAAAGATACGCAGTATTTT
CDR3aa: CASSLGRAPKDTQYF

abundance: NA
j_gene: TRBJ2-7
d_gene: NA
v_gene: TRBV4-2
CDR3nt: TGTGCCAGCAGCCAAGATGGGGCCAGTTATTACGAGCAGTACTTC
CDR3aa: CASSQDGASYYEQYF

abundance: NA
j_gene: TRBJ2-3
d_gene: NA
v_gene: TRBV27
CDR3nt: TGTGCCACCAGGCTCTGTAGCGCTTACAAAGAGACCCAGTACTTT
CDR3aa: CATRLCSAYKETQYF

abundance: NA
j_gene: TRBJ2-5
d_gene: TRBD2
v_gene: TRBV7-2
CDR3nt: TGTGCCAGCAGCTTAGGGGTAGCGGGGGTCCGTAAGAGCTTC
CDR3aa: CASSLGVAGVRKSF

abundance: NA
j_gene: TRBJ1-1
d_gene: NA
v_gene: TRBV7-9
CDR3nt: TGTGCCAGCAGCTTAGACGGCGGTTTCATGAACACTGAAGCTTTCTTT
CDR3aa: CASSLDGGFMNTEAFF

abundance: NA
j_gene: TRBJ2-3
d_gene: NA
v_gene: TRBV15
CDR3nt: TGTGCCACCAGCAGAGCTGGGGAGGATACGCAGTATTTT
CDR3aa: CATSRAGEDTQYF